Described below is a single TCR beta chain sequence and its context. Its antigen is not known. The PCR employed 60 Vbeta primers together with 13 Jbeta primers. In the original processing: Later, 65 million to 85 million unique TCR beta chains were counted in an analysis, and some 10 million of them were shared. Generated by immunoSEQ multiplex PCR, the TCRdb table keeps only in-frame clones and is missing some. The V and J calls and clone size were taken over from that table, and D and trimming were inferred from the DNA. The table has 95,000 to 110,000 clones, approximately 79% seen once. This CDR3 contains 15 residues. The junction had 6 bases not matched to a gene; V was cut back by 4 bases and J by 2 bases. CDR1 is SGHTA, CDR2 FQGNSA, per germline. The data stem from a study of cytomegalovirus exposure and HLA in healthy donors. Whole-study results and caveats: Association with HLA alleles at 0.05 false discovery rate was found for 17,000 or so TCR beta sequences in a later analysis.

This rearrangement joins TRBV7-2 to TRBJ2-7, with TRBD2 matching 9 bases. The receptor was isolated from a woman in her thirties or forties in good health and CMV-seropositive. The sequenced sample was PBMCs. CDR3 loop: CASSSFLAGPYEQYF. The CDR3 DNA reads TGTGCCAGCAGCTCTTTTCTAGCGGGGCCCTACGAGCAGTACTTC.